What follows are 18 T cell receptor beta chains derived from one specimen sequenced in a study of cytomegalovirus exposure and HLA in healthy donors. Researchers ran the PCR with 60 Vbeta and 13 Jbeta primers. The method was immunoSEQ multiplex PCR; TCRdb's version includes in-frame clones alone and lacks a portion of them. The sample has roughly 86,000 clones, roughly 80% seen once. The sample comprised PBMCs. The receptor set was obtained from a man aged 45-65 years in good health and CMV-seropositive.

The chain joins TRBV25-1 to TRBJ1-1; D not certain. CDR3 length: 11 amino acids. V shed 0 bases and J shed 7 bases, with 3 bases lying between them. Per the germline V gene, CDR1 is MGHDK and CDR2 is SYGVNS. CDR3 residues: CASSEYLEAFF. CDR3 sequence (DNA): TGTGCCAGCAGTGAATACCTTGAAGCTTTCTTT.

V usage is TRBV6-1 and J usage is TRBJ2-7; TRBD1 might be the D (6 bases). In germline, CDR1 is MNHNS, CDR2 SASEGT. V was clipped by 6 bases and J by 5 bases, with 14 bases between them. The CDR3 loop spans 13 amino acids. In nucleotides, the CDR3 is TGTGCCAGCAGGGTCACAGGGTTGGACGAGCAGTACTTC. Encoded protein: CASRVTGLDEQYF.

There are a few counts of this clone. The chain recombines TRBV7-7 with TRBJ2-7; possible D gene TRBD1, 6 bases. Trimming removed 5 bases from V and 6 bases from J, with 14 bases in between. The CDR3 consists of 13 residues. Looked up from germline, CDR1 is SSHAT and CDR2 is FNYEAQ (reference sequence). This CDR3 reads CASSASQGREQYF. The CDR3 coding sequence is TGTGCCAGCAGCGCATCACAGGGCCGCGAGCAGTACTTC.

This clone occurred a few times. The genes are TRBV6-4 and TRBJ1-1, with 8 bases matching TRBD1. The CDR3 runs to 14 residues. Germline lookup yields CDR1 MRHNA and CDR2 SNTAGT. V was pared by 5 bases and J by 5 bases, with 7 bases of the junction left unmatched. DNA for the CDR3: TGTGCCAGCAGTTTAACAGGGGGGGAAACTGAAGCTTTCTTT. The encoded protein is CASSLTGGETEAFF.

This clone turned up a few times. The rearrangement joins TRBV10-3 to TRBJ1-1; 7 nucleotides agree with TRBD1. Germline V gene lookup returns CDR1 ENHRY and CDR2 SYGVKD. V dropped 5 bases and J dropped 5; count of bases not matched to a gene: 5. The CDR3 consists of 13 residues. CDR3 in amino acids: CAISSYRGTEAFF. DNA for the CDR3: TGTGCCATCAGTTCTTACAGGGGAACTGAAGCTTTCTTT.

V is TRBV5-4 and J is TRBJ1-6; no firm D call. CDR1 and CDR2 from the germline V gene are SGHNT and YYREEE (reference sequence). Trimming took 0 bases from V and 5 from J, leaving 6 bases between them. CDR3 length equals 14 residues. This chain's CDR3 is CASSLGQNNSPLHF. CDR3 bases: TGTGCCAGCAGCTTGGGGCAGAATAATTCACCCCTCCACTTT.

The chain uses TRBV6-4 and TRBJ1-6; D gene ambiguous. The V gene's germline CDR1 is MRHNA and CDR2 SNTAGT. The CDR3 length is 15 residues. Trimming took off 2 bases at V and 5 bases at J, with 10 bases between the two ends. CDR3 sequence reads: CASSDSAVDNSPLHF. The CDR3 bases are TGTGCCAGCAGTGACAGCGCTGTCGATAATTCACCCCTCCACTTT.

In this sample, this clone turned up a few times. CDR3 loop: CASSFRRGTSFREQYF. In nucleotides, the CDR3 is TGTGCCAGCAGCTTTAGAAGAGGGACTAGTTTTCGCGAGCAGTACTTC. The chain is built from TRBV7-9 and TRBJ2-7, with 8 bases identical to TRBD2. Germline trimming cut 3 bases from V and 6 bases from J; bases unmatched to any gene: 13. CDR3 length: 16 residues. From germline, CDR1 is SEHNR and CDR2 FQNEAQ (reference sequence). Looking up the rest from reference TRBV7-9 and TRBJ2-7 gives the full variable domain: DTGVSQNPRHKITKRGQNVTFRCDPISEHNRLYWYRQTLGQGPEFLTYFQNEAQLEKSRLLSDRFSAERPKGSFSTLEIQRTEQGDSAMYLCASSFRRGTSFREQYFGPGTRLTVT.

As regards this clone: An end of the junction does not agree with germline; a read error may underlie this. The chain is built from TRBV4-3 and TRBJ1-2; the D gene is possibly TRBD1 (6 bases). The length of the CDR3 is 15 residues. CDR1 is LGHNA and CDR2 is YSLEER in the germline V gene. CDR3 DNA sequence: TGCGCCAGCAGCCAGGAAGTGAGGGGGAACTATGGCTACCCCTTC. This gives the protein CASSQEVRGNYGYPF.

The V and J genes are TRBV4-2 and TRBJ1-2; 8 bases line up with TRBD1. V was clipped by 0 bases and J by 0 bases; unmatched bases: 3. Germline CDR1 and CDR2: LGHNA and YNFKEQ. The CDR3 sequence is 16 residues long. CDR3 in amino acids: CASSQEGQAANYGYTF. CDR3 sequence (DNA): TGTGCCAGCAGCCAAGAGGGACAGGCAGCTAACTATGGCTACACCTTC.

The chain carries TRBV5-8 and TRBJ2-2, with TRBD1 matching 8 bases. CDR3 length: 17 amino acids. Germline lookup yields CDR1 SGHTS and CDR2 YDEGEE. J gave up 0 bases and V 2 bases, and 6 bases lay outside the gene matches. The chain's CDR3 is CASSFPWTGTNTGELFF. DNA of the CDR3: TGTGCCAGCAGCTTCCCATGGACAGGGACGAACACCGGGGAGCTGTTTTTT.

V is TRBV27 and J is TRBJ2-5, with TRBD1 matching over 9 bases. The J call may be faulty, since TRBJ2-7 better matches the DNA end. This CDR3 has 15 amino acids. Germline-derived CDR1 and CDR2 are MNHEY and SMNVEV (reference sequence). This CDR3 reads CASSPSGQGLYEQYF. CDR3 DNA sequence: TGTGCCAGCAGTCCCTCCGGACAGGGGCTCTACGAGCAGTACTTC.

The CDR3 loop is CASRAGPVNYGYTF. The DNA of the CDR3 is TGTGCCAGCAGGGCGGGACCGGTAAACTATGGCTACACCTTC. This chain connects TRBV6-5 to TRBJ1-2, with D perhaps matching TRBD1 (5 bases). V was shortened by 6 bases and J by 2 bases, with 13 bases between the two germline ends. Germline V lookup: CDR1 MNHEY, CDR2 SVGAGI. This CDR3 has 14 residues.

The V gene is TRBV27, the J gene TRBJ1-1, with D perhaps matching TRBD1 (6 bases). CDR1 and CDR2 (germline): MNHEY, SMNVEV (reference sequence). The CDR3 is 16 amino acids. Trimming removed 3 bases at V and 3 bases at J, with 17 bases between. The CDR3 here is CASSLGTPVLDTEAFF. As DNA, the CDR3 is TGTGCCAGCAGTTTGGGGACACCCGTCCTGGACACTGAAGCTTTCTTT.

This chain links TRBV14 with TRBJ1-2; D uncertain. Germline CDR1 is SGHDN and CDR2 is FVKESK. CDR3 length: 13 residues. V was clipped by 1 base and J by 5 bases, with 8 bases between them. The CDR3 loop is CASSQVGGYGYTF. In DNA form, the CDR3 reads TGTGCCAGCAGCCAAGTAGGCGGATATGGCTACACCTTC.

V gene TRBV18 combines with J gene TRBJ2-1; TRBD1 matches 10 bases. CDR3 length: 17 amino acids. In germline, CDR1 is KGHSH, CDR2 LQKENI. V was pared by 0 bases and J by 7 bases, with 9 bases of the junction left unmatched. CDR3: CASSPPLGQGEGNEQFF. CDR3 coding DNA: TGTGCCAGCTCACCACCCCTCGGACAGGGGGAAGGAAATGAGCAGTTCTTC.

The chain combines TRBV5-6 with TRBJ1-2, with TRBD1 as a possible D gene (5 bases). V was clipped by 0 bases and J by 9 bases, with 15 bases between them. Germline lookup yields CDR1 SGHDT and CDR2 YYEEEE. The CDR3 sequence is 14 residues long. Here the CDR3 reads CASSLGQGGISYTF. For the CDR3, the DNA is TGTGCCAGCAGCTTGGGCCAGGGAGGGATAAGCTACACCTTC.

The chain carries TRBV18 and TRBJ2-3, with D uncertain. CDR3 length: 15 amino acids. CDR1 is KGHSH and CDR2 is LQKENI in the germline V gene. Trimming stripped 3 bases from V and 2 bases from J, with 12 bases between. This CDR3 is CASSPSQASTDTQYF. The CDR3 DNA sequence: TGTGCCAGCTCACCTAGTCAGGCCTCCACAGATACGCAGTATTTT. The full variable domain, its missing parts supplied by reference TRBV18 and TRBJ2-3, is NAGVMQNPRHLVRRRGQEARLRCSPMKGHSHVYWYRQLPEEGLKFMVYLQKENIIDESGMPKERFSAEFPKEGPSILRIQQVVRGDSAAYFCASSPSQASTDTQYFGPGTRLTVL.